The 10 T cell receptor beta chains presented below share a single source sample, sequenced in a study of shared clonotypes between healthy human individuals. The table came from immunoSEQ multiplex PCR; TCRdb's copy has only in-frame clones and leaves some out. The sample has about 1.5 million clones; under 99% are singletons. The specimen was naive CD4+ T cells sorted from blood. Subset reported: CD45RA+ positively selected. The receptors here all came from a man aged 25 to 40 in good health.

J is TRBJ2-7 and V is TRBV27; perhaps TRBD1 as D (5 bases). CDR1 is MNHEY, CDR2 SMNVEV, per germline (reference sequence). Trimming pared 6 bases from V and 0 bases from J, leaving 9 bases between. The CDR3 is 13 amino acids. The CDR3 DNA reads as TGTGCCAGCAGGTCGGACAACTCCTACGAGCAGTACTTC. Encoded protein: CASRSDNSYEQYF.

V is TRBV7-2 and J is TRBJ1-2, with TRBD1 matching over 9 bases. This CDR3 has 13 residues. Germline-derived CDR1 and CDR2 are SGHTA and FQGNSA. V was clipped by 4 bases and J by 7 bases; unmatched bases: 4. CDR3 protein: CASSYRGPGGYTF. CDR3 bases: TGTGCCAGCAGCTACAGGGGGCCAGGTGGCTACACCTTC.

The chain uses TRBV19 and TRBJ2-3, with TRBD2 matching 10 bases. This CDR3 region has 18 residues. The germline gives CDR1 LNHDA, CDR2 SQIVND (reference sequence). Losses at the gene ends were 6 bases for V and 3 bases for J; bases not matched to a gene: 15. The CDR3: CASRGSRAGGPGTDTQYF. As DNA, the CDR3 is TGTGCCAGTAGAGGGAGCCGAGCGGGAGGGCCGGGGACAGATACGCAGTATTTT.

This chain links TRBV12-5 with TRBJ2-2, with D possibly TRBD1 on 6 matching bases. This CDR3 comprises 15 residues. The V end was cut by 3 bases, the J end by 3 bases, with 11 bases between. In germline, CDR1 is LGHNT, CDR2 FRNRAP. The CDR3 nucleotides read TGTGCTAGTGGTTTAGGGCAGGGGCACACCGGGGAGCTGTTTTTT. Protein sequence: CASGLGQGHTGELFF.

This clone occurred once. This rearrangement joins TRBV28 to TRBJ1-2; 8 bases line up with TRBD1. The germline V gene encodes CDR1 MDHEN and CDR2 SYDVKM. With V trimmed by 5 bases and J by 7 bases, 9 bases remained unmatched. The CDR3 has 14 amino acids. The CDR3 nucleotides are TGTGCCAGCAGTCCAGGGGGCGAATACTCTGGCTACACCTTC. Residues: CASSPGGEYSGYTF.

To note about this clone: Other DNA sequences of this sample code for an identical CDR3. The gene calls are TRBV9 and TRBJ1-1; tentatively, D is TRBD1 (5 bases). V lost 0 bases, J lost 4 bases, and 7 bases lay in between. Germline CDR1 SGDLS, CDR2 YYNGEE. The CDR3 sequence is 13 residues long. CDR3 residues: CASSVGGTTEAFF. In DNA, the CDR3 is TGTGCCAGCAGCGTAGGTGGGACCACTGAAGCTTTCTTT.

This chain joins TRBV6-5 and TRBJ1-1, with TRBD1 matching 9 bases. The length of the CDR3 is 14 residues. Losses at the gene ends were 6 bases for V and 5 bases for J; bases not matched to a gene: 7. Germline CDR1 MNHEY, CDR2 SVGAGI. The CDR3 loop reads CASRAQGALTEAFF. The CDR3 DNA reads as TGTGCCAGCAGAGCACAGGGGGCTTTAACTGAAGCTTTCTTT.

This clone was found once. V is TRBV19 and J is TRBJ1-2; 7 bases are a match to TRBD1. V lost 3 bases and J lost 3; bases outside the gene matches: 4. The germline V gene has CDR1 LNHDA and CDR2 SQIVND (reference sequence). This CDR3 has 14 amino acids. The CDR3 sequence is CASSMTGLDYGYTF. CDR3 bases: TGTGCCAGTAGTATGACAGGGCTCGACTATGGCTACACCTTC.

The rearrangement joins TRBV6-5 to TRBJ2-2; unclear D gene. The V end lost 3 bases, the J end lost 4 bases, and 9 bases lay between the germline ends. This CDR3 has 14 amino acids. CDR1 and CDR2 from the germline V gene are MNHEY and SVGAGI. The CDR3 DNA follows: TGTGCCAGCAGTTATAGTCGTGGCACCGGGGAGCTGTTTTTT. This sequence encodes CASSYSRGTGELFF.

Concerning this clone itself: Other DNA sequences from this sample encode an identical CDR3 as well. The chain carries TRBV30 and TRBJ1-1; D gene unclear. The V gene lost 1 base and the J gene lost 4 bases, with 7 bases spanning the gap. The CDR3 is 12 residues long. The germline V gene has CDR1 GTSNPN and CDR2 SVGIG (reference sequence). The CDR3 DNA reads TGTGCCTGGAGTGGGGGTATCACTGAAGCTTTCTTT. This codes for CAWSGGITEAFF.